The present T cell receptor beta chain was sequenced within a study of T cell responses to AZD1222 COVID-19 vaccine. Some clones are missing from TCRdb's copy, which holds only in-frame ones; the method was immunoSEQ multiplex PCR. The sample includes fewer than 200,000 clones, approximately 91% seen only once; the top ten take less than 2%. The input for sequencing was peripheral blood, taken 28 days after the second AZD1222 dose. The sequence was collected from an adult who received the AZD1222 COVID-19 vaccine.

The chain's CDR3 is CAITQGLRNTIYF. The CDR3 coding sequence is TGTGCCATCACACAGGGATTGAGGAACACCATATATTTT. V gene TRBV6-5 combines with J gene TRBJ1-3, with D possibly matching TRBD1 (6 bases). V lost 10 bases and J 7 bases, leaving 17 bases between the germline ends. Looked up from germline, CDR1 is MNHEY and CDR2 is SVGAGI. The CDR3 consists of 13 residues.